This TCR beta chain stems from a study of vaccination and CD4 T cells after COVID-19. Oncomine TCR Beta short-read sequencing was applied to DNA from cultured CD4+ T cells. MiXCR, applied by TCRdb to the PCR reads, yields one record per CDR3 protein. The sample holds around 19,000 distinct CDR3 sequences, about 39% seen once. Comment on this clonotype: Its antigen is undetermined.

Specified treatment: approximately 11-day PBMC culture with coronavirus spike peptide pools or control peptides (ViraFEST assay). CDR3 length: 14 amino acids. The V gene's germline CDR1 is DFQATT and CDR2 SNEGSKA (reference sequence). V was pared by 3 bases and J by 6 bases, with 8 bases of the junction left unmatched. The clonotype comes from a human donor who had recovered from COVID-19. The V call is TRBV20-1, the J call TRBJ1-5; 7 bases map to TRBD1. Sequenced material: CD4+ T cells from blood, cultured in vitro. The CDR3 nucleotides read TGCAGTGCTAGGGGGGACAGAGATTTTCAGCCCCAGCATTTT. Encoded protein: CSARGDRDFQPQHF.